Listed below are T cell receptor beta chains from one sample, sequenced in a study of blood T cell repertoires in COVID-19. Clones were read by immunoSEQ multiplex PCR, and TCRdb kept only the in-frame ones, dropping some. The sample lists roughly 70,000 clones, 70% to 90% seen once, with over 6% in the top ten. Material: peripheral blood. All receptors come from an elderly man with COVID-19, enrolled during active disease. CDR3s include the opening cysteine and the closing phenylalanine or tryptophan. D genes are given only for firm matches. Some rows have no size entry. The others give once, few or many, or a class for an expanded clone.

NA	TRBJ1-2	NA	TRBV6-6	TGTGCCAGCAGTCCAGTACAGGGCTACACCTTC	CASSPVQGYTF
NA	TRBJ2-5	NA	TRBV9	TGTGCCAGCAGCACAGACGGGGGAAAAGAGACCCAGTACTTC	CASSTDGGKETQYF
TRBD1	TRBJ2-2	NA	TRBV6-4	TGTGCCAGCAGTAGATTGAGGACAGGGGACACCGGGGAGCTGTTTTTT	CASSRLRTGDTGELFF
NA	TRBJ2-3	NA	TRBV4-1	TGCGCCAGCAGCCTCATCCAGGGTATGAATACGCAGTATTTT	CASSLIQGMNTQYF
NA	TRBJ1-2	NA	TRBV7-8	TGTGCCAGCAGCCCGCCCGAGGGAGTTGCCTATGGCTACACCTTC	CASSPPEGVAYGYTF
NA	TRBJ2-1	NA	TRBV7-2	TGTGCCAGCAGCCCGGAGAATGAGCAGTTCTTC	CASSPENEQFF
TRBD1	TRBJ1-2	NA	TRBV6-6	TGTGCCAGCAGTTACGCGATCCAGGGGGGAGGCTACACCTTC	CASSYAIQGGGYTF
TRBD1	TRBJ2-2	NA	TRBV28	TGTGCCAGCAGTTTAGGGACAGGGGACACCGGGGAGCTGTTTTTT	CASSLGTGDTGELFF
TRBD2	TRBJ2-3	NA	TRBV7-9	TGTGCCAGCAGCGCCACCGGGACTAGCGGGTACACAGATACGCAGTATTTT	CASSATGTSGYTDTQYF
TRBD1	TRBJ1-1	few	TRBV10-3	TGTGCCATCGGACAGGGGCTTTCTGAAGCTTTCTTT	CAIGQGLSEAFF
NA	TRBJ1-5	NA	TRBV3-1/TRBV3-2	TGTGCCAGCAGCCAAACTAGCCATCAGCCCCAGCATTTT	CASSQTSHQPQHF
TRBD2	TRBJ2-5	NA	TRBV7-2	TGTGCCAGCAGTCCCGGGTGGGGACTAGCGGACACCTCGGGTGAGACCCAGTACTTC	CASSPGWGLADTSGETQYF
TRBD1	TRBJ2-1	NA	TRBV2	TGTGCCAGCAGTTCGGACAGGGGTGAGCAGTTCTTC	CASSSDRGEQFF
TRBD1	TRBJ2-7	NA	TRBV29-1	TGCAGCGTTGAAGGGGACAGTTCAAGCTCCTACGAGCAGTACTTC	CSVEGDSSSSYEQYF
NA	TRBJ1-4	NA	TRBV5-1	TGCGCCAGCAGCTTGGGAGCAACTAATGAAAAACTGTTTTTT	CASSLGATNEKLFF
NA	TRBJ2-3	few	TRBV7-2	TGTGCCAGCAGCTTGGCAATAGCGATCACAGATACGCAGTATTTT	CASSLAIAITDTQYF
TRBD1	TRBJ1-2	few	TRBV28	TGTGCCAGCAGTTCGACAGGGAACTATGGCTACACCTTC	CASSSTGNYGYTF
NA	TRBJ2-7	NA	TRBV29-1	TGCAGCGTTGAAGATAGAGTTAAGTACGAGCAGTACTTC	CSVEDRVKYEQYF
NA	TRBJ1-1	NA	TRBV3-1/TRBV3-2	TGTGCCAGCAGCTCAAGTTTCCAGGTGAACACTGAAGCTTTCTTT	CASSSSFQVNTEAFF
NA	TRBJ2-5	NA	TRBV28	TGTGCCAGCAGCGAAGGGGCTCGAGAGACCCAGTACTTC	CASSEGARETQYF
TRBD1	TRBJ1-2	NA	TRBV5-1	TGCGCCAGCTCGGCCTTTACAGGGGGCCTGAGTGGCTACACCTTC	CASSAFTGGLSGYTF
TRBD1	TRBJ2-5	NA	TRBV10-3	TGTGCCATCAGCCCCGGGACAGGGGAGGAGACCCAGTACTTC	CAISPGTGEETQYF
NA	TRBJ2-3	NA	TRBV2	TGTGCCAGCAGTGATCTTGGGGCAAGCAGAGATACGCAGTATTTT	CASSDLGASRDTQYF
TRBD2	TRBJ2-3	NA	TRBV18	TGTGCCAGCTCACCACTGCGGGGGGGCCGCGATACGCAGTATTTT	CASSPLRGGRDTQYF
TRBD1	TRBJ2-7	once	TRBV6-6	TGTGCCAGCAAATTTACAGGGGGCTCCTACGAGCAGTACTTC	CASKFTGGSYEQYF
NA	TRBJ1-4	once	TRBV18	TGTGCCAGCTCACCCGACAGGTCAACTAATGAAAAACTGTTTTTT	CASSPDRSTNEKLFF
NA	TRBJ1-5	NA	TRBV5-5	TGTGCCAGCAGGAGTGATCCTTCGGGCAATCAGCCCCAGCATTTT	CASRSDPSGNQPQHF
NA	TRBJ2-1	once	TRBV25-1	TGTGCCAGCAGTGAAGGGCCAAGGAATGAGCAGTTCTTC	CASSEGPRNEQFF
TRBD1	TRBJ1-5	NA	TRBV7-8	TGTGCCAGCAGCTCTACAGGGGGCCTTCAGCCCCAGCATTTT	CASSSTGGLQPQHF
TRBD1	TRBJ2-7	NA	TRBV9	TGTGCCAGCAGCGATGAACAGGGGGCATCCTTCTACGAGCAGTACTTC	CASSDEQGASFYEQYF
TRBD1	TRBJ1-3	NA	TRBV6-6	TGTGCCAGCAGACAGGGACAGGGCGGCGGAAACACCATATATTTT	CASRQGQGGGNTIYF
TRBD2	TRBJ2-5	NA	TRBV4-2	TGTGCCAGCAGCCCAACCGGGACTAGCGGGGGGGATGAGGAGACCCAGTACTTC	CASSPTGTSGGDEETQYF
TRBD1	TRBJ1-2	NA	TRBV27	TGTGCCAGCAGTTTAAGGGGGCTGGTAGGCTACACCTTC	CASSLRGLVGYTF
NA	TRBJ1-1	NA	TRBV20-1	TGCAGTGCCACCCCAGGTACTGAAGCTTTCTTT	CSATPGTEAFF
NA	TRBJ1-3	NA	TRBV4-3	TGCGCCAGCAGCCAAGAGCGGGGGGGTTGGGACACCATATATTTT	CASSQERGGWDTIYF
TRBD1	TRBJ1-4	once	TRBV5-1	TGCGCCAGCAGCTTCAGGGGGTCTTTCGGGGAAAAACTGTTTTTT	CASSFRGSFGEKLFF
NA	TRBJ2-7	NA	TRBV5-6	TGTGCCAGCAGCTTGTTCGCGGTCTCCTACGAGCAGTACTTC	CASSLFAVSYEQYF
NA	TRBJ1-2	NA	TRBV11-3	TGTGCCAGCAGCTCCGGGGGTTTCTATGGCTACACCTTC	CASSSGGFYGYTF
NA	TRBJ2-2	NA	TRBV5-1	TGCGCCAGCAGCTTGAGAGAAAAGAACACCGGGGAGCTGTTTTTT	CASSLREKNTGELFF
NA	TRBJ2-5	NA	TRBV27	TGTGCCAGCGCCTTAGGGGTGCTAAAGGAGACCCAGTACTTC	CASALGVLKETQYF
NA	TRBJ1-2	NA	TRBV6-6	TGTGCCAGCAGTTTCCTCGGAGCTAACTATGGCTACACCTTC	CASSFLGANYGYTF
NA	TRBJ1-3	NA	TRBV11-3	TGTGCCAGCAGCTTAACGCGACAGGACACCATATATTTT	CASSLTRQDTIYF
NA	TRBJ2-7	NA	TRBV7-3	TGTGCCAGCAGCCCGACAGGACAGTCCTACGAGCAGTACTTC	CASSPTGQSYEQYF
NA	TRBJ2-2	NA	TRBV3-1/TRBV3-2	TGTGCCAGCAGCCCGCTGGAGTGGAGCGGGGAGCTGTTTTTT	CASSPLEWSGELFF
NA	TRBJ2-7	NA	TRBV6-5	TGTGCCAGCAGTTACGGAGGGGCAGGCTCCTACGAGCAGTACTTC	CASSYGGAGSYEQYF
NA	TRBJ1-2	NA	TRBV5-4	TGTGCCAGCAGCTTCTCCTTAGTCCCAATGAACTATGGCTACACCTTC	CASSFSLVPMNYGYTF
NA	TRBJ1-1	once	TRBV11-3	TGTGCCAGCAGCGTCGAGGCGAACACTGAAGCTTTCTTT	CASSVEANTEAFF
TRBD1	TRBJ1-1	NA	TRBV7-8	TGTGCCAGCAGCACACCGGGACAGGGGAACACTGAAGCTTTCTTT	CASSTPGQGNTEAFF
NA	TRBJ2-5	NA	TRBV5-1	TGCGCCAGTGAAATCGGGACTCTAGGAGAGACCCAGTACTTC	CASEIGTLGETQYF
TRBD1	TRBJ1-6	NA	TRBV5-6	TGTGCCAGCAGCTTTTACTCCGGGACAGGGACTTCACCCCTCCACTTT	CASSFYSGTGTSPLHF